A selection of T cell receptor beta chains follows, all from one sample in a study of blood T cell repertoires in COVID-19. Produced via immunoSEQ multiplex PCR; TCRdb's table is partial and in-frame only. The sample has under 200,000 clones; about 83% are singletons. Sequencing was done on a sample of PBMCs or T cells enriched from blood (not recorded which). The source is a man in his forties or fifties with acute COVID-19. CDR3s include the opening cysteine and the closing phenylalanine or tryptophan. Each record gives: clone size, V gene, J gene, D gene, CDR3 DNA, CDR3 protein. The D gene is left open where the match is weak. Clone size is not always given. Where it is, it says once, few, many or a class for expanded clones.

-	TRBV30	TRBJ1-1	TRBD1	TGTGCCTTCCGACAGGGGGCTTACACTGAAGCTTTCTTT	CAFRQGAYTEAFF
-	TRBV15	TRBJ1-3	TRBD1	TGTGCCACCAGCGGCCTATCAGGGGGCAGTTACGGAAACACCATATATTTT	CATSGLSGGSYGNTIYF
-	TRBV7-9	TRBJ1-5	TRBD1	TGTGCCAGCAGCTCGACAGGGGTTGGCAATCAGCCCCAGCATTTT	CASSSTGVGNQPQHF
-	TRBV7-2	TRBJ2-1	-	TGTGCCAGCAGCTCCCTTACCAGCGGGACATGGAATGAGCAGTTCTTC	CASSSLTSGTWNEQFF
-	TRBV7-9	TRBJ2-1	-	TGTGCCAGCATCACGGGGGACCCATACAATGAGCAGTTCTTC	CASITGDPYNEQFF
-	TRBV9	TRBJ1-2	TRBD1	TGTGCCAGCAGCACCCCGACAGGGGCCGTTGGATATGGCTACACCTTC	CASSTPTGAVGYGYTF
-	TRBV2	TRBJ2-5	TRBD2	TGTGCCACCCGCCGGGGGGAGTTCAAGACCCAGTACTTC	CATRRGEFKTQYF
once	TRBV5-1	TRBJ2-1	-	TGCGCCAGCAGCGTGGAGAATCGGGAGCAGTTCTTC	CASSVENREQFF
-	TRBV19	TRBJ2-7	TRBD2	TGTGCCAGTAGTACTGAACTAGCGGCCGGATACGAGCAGTACTTC	CASSTELAAGYEQYF
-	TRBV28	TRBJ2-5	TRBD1	TGTGCCAGCAGTTCGATACTAGGGGGCGCGGAGACCCAGTACTTC	CASSSILGGAETQYF
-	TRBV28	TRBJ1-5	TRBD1	TGTGCCAGCAGGCCGGGACAGGGGATGTATCAGCCCCAGCATTTT	CASRPGQGMYQPQHF
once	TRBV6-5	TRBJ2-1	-	TGTGCCAGCAGTCCGTACTCCTCTTCCTACAATGAGCAGTTCTTC	CASSPYSSSYNEQFF
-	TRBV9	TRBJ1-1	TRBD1	TGTGCCAGCAGCGCCCCAGGGGGAAGGAGCACTGAAGCTTTCTTT	CASSAPGGRSTEAFF
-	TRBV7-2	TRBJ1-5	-	TGTGCCAGCAGCTTAGTCGCCCAGAATCAGCCCCAGCATTTT	CASSLVAQNQPQHF
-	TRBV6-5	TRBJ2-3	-	TGTGCCAGCAGTCCCAGCGGCACAGATACGCAGTATTTT	CASSPSGTDTQYF
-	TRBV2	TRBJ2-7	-	TGTGCCAGCAGTCTAGGTCGGGAGCGCGAGCAGTACTTC	CASSLGREREQYF
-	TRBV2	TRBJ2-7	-	TGTGCCAGCAGTGAATCTCTCCCCTACGAGCAGTACTTC	CASSESLPYEQYF
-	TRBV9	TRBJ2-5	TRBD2	TGTGCCAGCGGGGAGGGGTGGCAAGAGACCCAGTACTTC	CASGEGWQETQYF
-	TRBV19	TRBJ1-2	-	TGTGCCAGTAGTGGGCAGCAAACTAACTATGGCTACACCTTC	CASSGQQTNYGYTF
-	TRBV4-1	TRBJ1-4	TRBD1	TGCGCCAGCAGCTTCATCGGACAGGGCCAAGTCAATGAAAAACTGTTTTTT	CASSFIGQGQVNEKLFF
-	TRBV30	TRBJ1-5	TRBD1	TGTGCCTGGACAACCGGGACAGGATACAATCAGCCCCAGCATTTT	CAWTTGTGYNQPQHF
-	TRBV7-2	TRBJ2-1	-	TGTGCCAGCAGCTTAGGAGGGAAGACCAATGAGCAGTTCTTC	CASSLGGKTNEQFF
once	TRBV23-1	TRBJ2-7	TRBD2	TGCGCCAGCAGTCAATCGACCCGCGGGAGGGTAATCGAGCAGTACTTC	CASSQSTRGRVIEQYF
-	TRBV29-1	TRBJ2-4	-	TGCAGCTCCCGGGACAATAAAAACATTCAGTACTTC	CSSRDNKNIQYF
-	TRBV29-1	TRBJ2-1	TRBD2	TGCAGCGTTGAAAGCGGGAGATCCTACAATGAGCAGTTCTTC	CSVESGRSYNEQFF
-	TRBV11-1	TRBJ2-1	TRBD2	TGTGCCAGCAGCAGGGCTAGCGGGATTTCCTACAATGAGCAGTTCTTC	CASSRASGISYNEQFF
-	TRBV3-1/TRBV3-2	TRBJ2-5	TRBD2	TGTGCCAGCATCCTAGCGGGAGATGGGGAGACCCAGTACTTC	CASILAGDGETQYF
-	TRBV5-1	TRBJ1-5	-	TGCGCCAGCAGCTTGGAAGGAGGGTCAGGTCAGCCCCAGCATTTT	CASSLEGGSGQPQHF
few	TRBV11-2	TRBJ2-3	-	TGTGCCAGCAGCTTAGGACTTCGAGGGACAGATACGCAGTATTTT	CASSLGLRGTDTQYF
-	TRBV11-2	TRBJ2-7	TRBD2	TGTGCCAGCGGGAGCCTAGCGGGAGTCGAGCAGTACTTC	CASGSLAGVEQYF
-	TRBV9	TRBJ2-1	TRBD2	TGTGCCAGCAGCCCCACCGTTGGCGGGAGGTCCAATGAGCAGTTCTTC	CASSPTVGGRSNEQFF
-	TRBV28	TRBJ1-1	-	TGTGCCAGCACCCGGGGGGACATGAACACTGAAGCTTTCTTT	CASTRGDMNTEAFF
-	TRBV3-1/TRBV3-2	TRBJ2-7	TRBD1	TGTGCCAGCAGCCAACCTAAATATGCCGGACAGGGGGCCCGCTACGAGCAGTACTTC	CASSQPKYAGQGARYEQYF
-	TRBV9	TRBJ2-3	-	TGTGCCAGCAGCCCTTTGGAGGGAGGTCTTGGCACAGATACGCAGTATTTT	CASSPLEGGLGTDTQYF
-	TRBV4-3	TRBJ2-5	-	TGCGCCAGCAGCCAAGGTGTCAGTCGAGAGACCCAGTACTTC	CASSQGVSRETQYF
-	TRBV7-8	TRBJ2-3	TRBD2	TGTGCCAGCAGAGACCGACTAGCGGGAGGTTACCCAGATACGCAGTATTTT	CASRDRLAGGYPDTQYF